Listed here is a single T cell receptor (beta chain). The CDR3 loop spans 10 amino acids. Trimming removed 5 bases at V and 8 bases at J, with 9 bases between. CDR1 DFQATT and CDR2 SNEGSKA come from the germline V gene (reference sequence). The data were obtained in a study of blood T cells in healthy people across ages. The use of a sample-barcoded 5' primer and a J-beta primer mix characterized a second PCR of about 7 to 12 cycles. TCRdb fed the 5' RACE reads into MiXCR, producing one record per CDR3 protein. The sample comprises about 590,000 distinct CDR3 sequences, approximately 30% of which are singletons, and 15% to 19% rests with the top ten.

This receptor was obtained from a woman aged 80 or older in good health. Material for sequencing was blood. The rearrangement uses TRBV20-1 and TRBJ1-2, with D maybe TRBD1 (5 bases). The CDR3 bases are TGCAGTGCTGACAGAGGGGGCTACACCTTC. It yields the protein CSADRGGYTF.